A single sample gave rise to the 10 T cell receptor beta chains below, sequenced in a study of blood T cell repertoires in COVID-19. Libraries were prepared by immunoSEQ multiplex PCR; TCRdb keeps only in-frame clonotypes and omits some of them. The table includes about 230,000 clones, roughly 80% detected once. The sequencing sample was made of peripheral blood. These receptors were collected from a woman in her 70s with active or convalescent COVID-19.

This rearrangement joins TRBV5-5 to TRBJ2-2, with D uncertain. The CDR3 is 12 amino acids. V was shortened by 5 bases and J by 3 bases, with 5 bases between the two germline ends. Germline V gene lookup returns CDR1 SGHKS and CDR2 YYEKEE (reference sequence). This CDR3 is CASSSYTGELFF. CDR3 bases: TGTGCCAGCAGTAGTTACACCGGGGAGCTGTTTTTT.

This clone was observed a few times. The chain couples TRBV7-9 to TRBJ2-3, with D uncertain. This CDR3 contains 13 residues. Germline-derived CDR1 and CDR2 are SEHNR and FQNEAQ (reference sequence). The germline V and J ends were trimmed by 7 bases and 0 bases, with 8 bases remaining between them. CDR3 DNA: TGTGCCAGCATCCAGGCCAGCACAGATACGCAGTATTTT. Translating it yields CASIQASTDTQYF.

The rearrangement uses TRBV6-5 and TRBJ2-7; 14 bases are shared with TRBD2. The CDR3 extends over 15 amino acids. Germline CDR1 and CDR2: MNHEY and SVGAGI. The V and J ends lost 7 bases and 5 bases, in that order; junction bases with no gene match: 7. CDR3 DNA: TGTGCCAGCAAGCCGGGACTAGCGGGAGACCACGAGCAGTACTTC. It codes for CASKPGLAGDHEQYF.

The V gene is TRBV28, the J gene TRBJ1-3; 8 bases map to TRBD1. This CDR3 is built from 16 residues. V gave up 6 bases and J gave up 0 bases; unmatched junction bases: 7. Germline CDR1 reads MDHEN; CDR2 reads SYDVKM. CDR3 region: CASSGTGGRSGNTIYF. In nucleotides, the CDR3 is TGTGCCAGCAGCGGCACAGGGGGACGCTCTGGAAACACCATATATTTT.

V is TRBV7-2 and J is TRBJ2-7, with D possibly TRBD2 on 6 matching bases. The V end was cut by 8 bases, the J end by 6 bases, with 20 bases between. This CDR3 spans 14 amino acids. Germline values: CDR1 SGHTA, CDR2 FQGNSA. CDR3 sequence: CASRFKAGPVEQYF. CDR3 DNA: TGTGCCAGCCGATTCAAGGCGGGGCCGGTCGAGCAGTACTTC. The full variable domain, with the rest looked up from reference TRBV7-2 and TRBJ2-7, is GAGVSQSPSNKVTEKGKDVELRCDPISGHTALYWYRQSLGQGLEFLIYFQGNSAPDKSGLPSDRFSAERTGGSVSTLTIQRTQQEDSAVYLCASRFKAGPVEQYFGPGTRLTVT.

The CDR3 protein is CASSIGTGGREQYF. The CDR3 DNA sequence: TGTGCCAGCAGCATCGGGACAGGGGGAAGGGAGCAGTACTTC. This chain uses TRBV5-4 with TRBJ2-7, with 11 nucleotides matching TRBD1. The CDR3 sequence is 14 residues long. CDR1 and CDR2 (germline): SGHNT, YYREEE (reference sequence). The V segment lost 4 bases and the J segment 7 bases; nucleotides outside the gene matches: 7.

This clone was seen a single time. The chain links TRBV5-4 to TRBJ2-6; TRBD1 is a possible D gene (6 bases). This CDR3 spans 17 amino acids. Germline V gene sequence: CDR1 SGHNT, CDR2 YYREEE (reference sequence). The germline V and J ends were trimmed by 1 base and 3 bases, with 14 bases remaining between them. The CDR3 spells CASSLYTGSDGANVLTF. The CDR3 region has the DNA TGTGCCAGCAGCTTGTACACAGGGAGCGATGGGGCCAACGTCCTGACTTTC.

The chain's CDR3 is CASSLTWSSGANVLTF. DNA of the CDR3: TGTGCCAGCAGCCTGACGTGGAGCTCTGGGGCCAACGTCCTGACTTTC. The chain joins TRBV3-1 (or the pseudogene TRBV3-2) to TRBJ2-6; D is undetermined. The CDR3 is made up of 16 amino acids. Germline CDR1 is LGHDT and CDR2 is YNNKEL (reference sequence). V gave up 4 bases and J gave up 0 bases, with 10 bases separating them.

CDR3 residues: CASSLGGYQETQYF. CDR3 nucleotides: TGTGCCAGCAGCTTAGGAGGGTACCAAGAGACCCAGTACTTC. The chain couples TRBV7-9 to TRBJ2-5, with a possible D match to TRBD2 (5 bases). The CDR3 spans 14 residues. Germline V gene data show CDR1 as SEHNR and CDR2 as FQNEAQ (reference sequence). The germline V and J ends were trimmed by 1 base and 0 bases, with 6 bases remaining between them.

Concerning this clone itself: One end of the junction fails to match germline, which may point to a read error. The genes are TRBV18 and TRBJ1-4; TRBD1 aligns across 8 bases. In germline, CDR1 is KGHSH, CDR2 LQKENI. The CDR3 sequence is 15 residues long. In DNA form, the CDR3 reads TGTGCCAGCTCGCCACGGACAGGGCCGAATGAAAAACTGTTTTTT. It encodes CASSPRTGPNEKLFF.